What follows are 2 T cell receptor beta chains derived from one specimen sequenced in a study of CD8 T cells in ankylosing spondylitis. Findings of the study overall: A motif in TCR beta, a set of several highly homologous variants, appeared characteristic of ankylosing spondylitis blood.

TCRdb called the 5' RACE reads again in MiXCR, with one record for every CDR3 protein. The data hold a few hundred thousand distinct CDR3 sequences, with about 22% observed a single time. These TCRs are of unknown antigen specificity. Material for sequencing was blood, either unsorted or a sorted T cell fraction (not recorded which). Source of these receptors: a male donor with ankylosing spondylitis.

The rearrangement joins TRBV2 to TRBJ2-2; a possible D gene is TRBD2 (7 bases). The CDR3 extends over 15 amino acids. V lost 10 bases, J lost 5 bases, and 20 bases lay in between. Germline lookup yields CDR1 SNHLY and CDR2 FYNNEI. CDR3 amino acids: CATTTGREVTGELFF. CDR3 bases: TGTGCCACCACTACAGGGAGGGAAGTAACCGGGGAGCTGTTTTTT.

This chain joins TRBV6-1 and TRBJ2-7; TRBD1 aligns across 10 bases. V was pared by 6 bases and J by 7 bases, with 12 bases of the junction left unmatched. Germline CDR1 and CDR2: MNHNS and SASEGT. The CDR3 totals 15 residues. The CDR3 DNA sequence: TGTGCCAGCAGACAGACAGGGGGCAGTATAGGAGAGCAGTACTTC. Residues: CASRQTGGSIGEQYF.